The clone carrying this T cell receptor beta chain was counted only a few times. Time point defined: peripheral blood 6 weeks after treatment start. The sample comes from a study of PD-L1 blockade in urothelial cancer. Germline CDR1 reads SGHAT; CDR2 reads FQNNGV. CDR3 length: 17 residues. With V trimmed by 7 bases and J by 7 bases, 21 bases remained unmatched. Synthetic TCR analog templates were spiked into all PCRs individually. Clones were read by immunoSEQ multiplex PCR, and TCRdb kept only the in-frame ones, dropping some. The repertoire holds about 29,000 clones, around 84% seen once, with approximately 3% in the top ten.

This receptor was obtained from a man between 65 and 85 years old with urothelial cancer. The J gene is TRBJ1-1, the V gene TRBV11-2; 7 nucleotides line up with TRBD1. The sequencing used PBMCs, collected around atezolizumab (anti-PD-L1) treatment. The CDR3 region has the DNA TGTGCCAGCATCAAACAGGGGCACGGTACGGGGGCTTATGAAGCTTTCTTT. This codes for CASIKQGHGTGAYEAFF. The variable domain in full, completed from reference TRBV11-2 and TRBJ1-1, reads EAGVAQSPRYKIIEKRQSVAFWCNPISGHATLYWYQQILGQGPKLLIQFQNNGVVDDSQLPKDRFSAERLKGVDSTLKIQPAKLEDSAVYLCASIKQGHGTGAYEAFFGQGTRLTVV.